The next 23 T cell receptor beta chains were all read from a single sample in a study of radiation and T cells in renal cell carcinoma. Specified time point: blood 2 weeks post-SBRT. Noted treatment: 15 Gy SBRT to primary tumor, nephrectomy 4 weeks later. Libraries were prepared by immunoSEQ multiplex PCR; TCRdb keeps only in-frame clonotypes and omits some of them. The sample contains about 130,000 clones, around 82% of which appear only once. Sequencing used blood, obtained from a patient whose treatment included radiotherapy and nephrectomy. These receptors all come from a man in his fifties or sixties with renal cell carcinoma.

This chain joins TRBV6-6 and TRBJ2-4, with D possibly being TRBD1 (7 bases). This CDR3 is built from 14 residues. Trimming took off 5 bases at V and 4 bases at J, with 12 bases between the two ends. Germline assignment: CDR1 MNHNY and CDR2 SVGAGI (reference sequence). CDR3 bases: TGTGCCAGCAGTCAGGGGGGAGCGAAAAACATTCAGTACTTC. Residues: CASSQGGAKNIQYF.

CDR3: CASSPFRESYEQYF. For the CDR3, the DNA is TGCGCCAGCAGCCCATTCCGCGAGAGCTACGAGCAGTACTTC. The V gene is TRBV4-3, the J gene TRBJ2-7; D is undetermined. Looked up from germline, CDR1 is LGHNA and CDR2 is YSLEER. V was clipped by 4 bases and J by 3 bases, with 13 bases between them. The CDR3 extends over 14 amino acids.

V is TRBV2 and J is TRBJ1-5, with D possibly being TRBD1 (6 bases). V was clipped by 7 bases and J by 3 bases, with 10 bases between them. The CDR3 is made up of 13 amino acids. Per the germline V gene, CDR1 is SNHLY and CDR2 is FYNNEI. CDR3 sequence (DNA): TGTGCCAGCAACAGGGTCTTCAATCAGCCCCAGCATTTT. Its protein is CASNRVFNQPQHF.

This clone was seen once. The rearrangement links TRBV7-2 to TRBJ2-5; 14 bases are shared with TRBD2. The length of the CDR3 is 16 residues. The germline V gene has CDR1 SGHTA and CDR2 FQGNSA. Trimming removed 1 base from V and 4 bases from J; junction bases left unmatched: 2. The CDR3 is CASSLVGTSGRETQYF. Written as DNA, the CDR3 is TGTGCCAGCAGCTTAGTAGGGACTAGCGGGAGAGAGACCCAGTACTTC.

V is TRBV21-1 and J is TRBJ2-1; whether TRBD2, the table's D call, matches the DNA was not checked. TRBV21-1 corresponds to a pseudogene. This CDR3 spans 13 amino acids. CDR3: CASSKHRGNEQFF. As DNA, the CDR3 is TGTGCCAGCAGCAAGCACCGGGGGAATGAGCAGTTCTTC.

The genes are TRBV18 and TRBJ1-1; 10 nucleotides align to TRBD1. CDR1 is KGHSH, CDR2 LQKENI, per germline. Losses at the gene ends were 5 bases for V and 0 bases for J; bases not matched to a gene: 6. This CDR3 is built from 16 residues. The CDR3 coding sequence is TGTGCCAGCTCAGATGGGACAGGGGCGGTGAACACTGAAGCTTTCTTT. Amino acids: CASSDGTGAVNTEAFF.

The rearrangement uses TRBV2 and TRBJ2-5, with TRBD2 identical over 13 bases. Per germline, CDR1 SNHLY and CDR2 FYNNEI. The CDR3 runs to 16 residues. The trim removed 2 bases at V and 5 bases at J, leaving 5 bases unmatched. The CDR3 DNA reads as TGTGCCAGCAGTGAAACTAGCGGGAGGGCATGGGAGACCCAGTACTTC. It encodes CASSETSGRAWETQYF.

V usage is TRBV7-8 and J usage is TRBJ2-7; D possibly corresponds to TRBD1 (5 bases). Germline CDR1 and CDR2: SGHVS and FQNEAQ. This CDR3 spans 16 amino acids. V was pared by 6 bases and J by 1 base, with 19 bases between. The CDR3 nucleotides are TGTGCCAGCAGGACGCTCGCAACAGGCTTTTCCTACGAGCAGTACTTC. Translating gives CASRTLATGFSYEQYF. Using reference TRBV7-8 and TRBJ2-7 for the parts outside the CDR3, the full variable domain is GAGVSQSPRYKVAKRGQDVALRCDPISGHVSLFWYQQALGQGPEFLTYFQNEAQLDKSGLPSDRFFAERPEGSVSTLKIQRTQQEDSAVYLCASRTLATGFSYEQYFGPGTRLTVT.

J is TRBJ2-3 and V is TRBV10-3; 9 bases map to TRBD2. CDR1 is ENHRY, CDR2 SYGVKD, per germline. The CDR3 is 14 amino acids. V shed 7 bases and J 1 base; nucleotides not matched to a gene: 3. In nucleotides, the CDR3 is TGTGCCATCACGGCTAGCGGGGGCACAGATACGCAGTATTTT. It specifies CAITASGGTDTQYF.

This clone was seen only once. The V and J genes are TRBV4-3 and TRBJ2-1; either TRBD1 or TRBD2 may supply D (6 bases each). Germline V gene lookup returns CDR1 LGHNA and CDR2 YSLEER. V was clipped by 0 bases and J by 6 bases, with 15 bases between them. The CDR3 spans 16 residues. CDR3 in amino acids: CASSQDRGTWGNEQFF. The CDR3 DNA reads TGCGCCAGCAGCCAAGATAGGGGGACTTGGGGCAATGAGCAGTTCTTC.

This sequence joins TRBV21-1 and TRBJ2-7; the DNA was not used to check the table's D call, TRBD2. TRBV21-1 is a documented pseudogene. CDR3 size: 18 residues. In nucleotides, the CDR3 is TGTGCCAGCAGCAAAGCGCTCAGTTCTAGCGGGAGGACCTACGAGCAGTACTTC. This gives the protein CASSKALSSSGRTYEQYF.

CDR3 DNA: TGTGCCAGCAGTGAAGCGGGAGATGGGGCTGAAGCTTTCTTT. It codes for CASSEAGDGAEAFF. The V gene is TRBV6-1, the J gene TRBJ1-1; no firm D call. The CDR3 extends over 14 amino acids. Trimming removed 0 bases from V and 6 bases from J, with 11 bases in between. Looked up from germline, CDR1 is MNHNS and CDR2 is SASEGT.

The chain combines TRBV5-1 with TRBJ2-5; D gene unclear. V lost 0 bases to trimming and J lost 4 bases, with 16 bases between them. CDR1 and CDR2 (germline): SGHRS, YFSETQ. There are 16 residues in the CDR3. CDR3 in DNA: TGCGCCAGCAGCTTGGTCGGACGTGGCAGGTCAGAGACCCAGTACTTC. Its translation is CASSLVGRGRSETQYF.

The chain links TRBV5-6 to TRBJ2-3; the match to TRBD2 covers 12 bases. V gave up 3 bases and J gave up 5 bases; unmatched junction bases: 4. CDR3 length equals 15 residues. Germline V gene data show CDR1 as SGHDT and CDR2 as YYEEEE. CDR3 in DNA: TGTGCCAGCAGCTGGCAGGGACTAGCGGGAGATACGCAGTATTTT. Translation: CASSWQGLAGDTQYF.

V and J are TRBV5-1 and TRBJ2-7, with 11 positions matching TRBD2. The CDR3 consists of 16 residues. Germline CDR1 and CDR2: SGHRS and YFSETQ. The junction had 6 bases not matched to a gene; V was cut back by 3 bases and J by 1 base. The CDR3 spells CASSSTLAGGSYEQYF. Here the CDR3 DNA reads TGCGCCAGCAGCTCGACCTTAGCGGGAGGGTCCTACGAGCAGTACTTC.

This sequence joins TRBV2 and TRBJ2-5; D not certain. Per the germline V gene, CDR1 is SNHLY and CDR2 is FYNNEI. V was shortened by 6 bases and J by 2 bases, with 7 bases between the two germline ends. The CDR3 is 12 residues long. The CDR3 sequence: CASSDRQETQYF. The DNA of the CDR3 is TGTGCCAGCAGCGATAGGCAAGAGACCCAGTACTTC.

The chain employs TRBV28 and TRBJ2-7; D is uncertain. The germline CDR1 and CDR2 sequences are MDHEN and SYDVKM. V lost 5 bases, J lost 0 bases, and 11 bases lay in between. This CDR3 spans 14 amino acids. CDR3 region: CASSPLGGSYEQYF. CDR3 nucleotides: TGTGCCAGCAGTCCACTGGGCGGCTCCTACGAGCAGTACTTC. Looking up the rest from reference TRBV28 and TRBJ2-7 gives the full variable domain: DVKVTQSSRYLVKRTGEKVFLECVQDMDHENMFWYRQDPGLGLRLIYFSYDVKMKEKGDIPEGYSVSREKKERFSLILESASTNQTSMYLCASSPLGGSYEQYFGPGTRLTVT.

The CDR3 region has the DNA TGTGCCAGCAGTGGGGGGGGGACAATGAAATACGAGCAGTACTTC. The encoded protein is CASSGGGTMKYEQYF. The chain couples TRBV6-1 to TRBJ2-7; weak D call: TRBD2 (7 bases). CDR1 and CDR2 (germline): MNHNS, SASEGT. This CDR3 has 15 residues. With 4 bases removed from V and 4 bases from J, the gap between germline ends came to 17 bases.

This chain links TRBV9 with TRBJ1-4, with TRBD1 as a possible D gene (5 bases). The CDR3 is made up of 17 amino acids. CDR1 and CDR2 from the germline V gene are SGDLS and YYNGEE. V dropped 7 bases and J dropped 8 bases, with 27 bases sitting between them. DNA of the CDR3: TGTGCCAGCGGTAGAGGCGCCCACCCGGGGGACGGAGAAAAACTGTTTTTT. This encodes CASGRGAHPGDGEKLFF.

This clone was picked up one time. The rearrangement uses TRBV7-2 and TRBJ2-4; weak D call: TRBD1 (6 bases). The CDR3 is 15 amino acids. Trimming pared 2 bases from V and 3 bases from J, leaving 11 bases between. Germline values: CDR1 SGHTA, CDR2 FQGNSA. CDR3 coding DNA: TGTGCCAGCAGCTTACAGGGGATGGTCAAAAACATTCAGTACTTC. Translation: CASSLQGMVKNIQYF. The whole variable domain, filled in from reference TRBV7-2 and TRBJ2-4, reads GAGVSQSPSNKVTEKGKDVELRCDPISGHTALYWYRQSLGQGLEFLIYFQGNSAPDKSGLPSDRFSAERTGGSVSTLTIQRTQQEDSAVYLCASSLQGMVKNIQYFGAGTRLSVL.

This clone was seen only once. This sequence joins TRBV5-1 and TRBJ2-2, with D perhaps being TRBD1 or TRBD2 (5 bases each). The V gene lost 0 bases and the J gene lost 6 bases, with 12 bases spanning the gap. This CDR3 is built from 15 residues. In germline, CDR1 is SGHRS, CDR2 YFSETQ. The CDR3, as DNA: TGCGCCAGCAGCTTGGGGTCCTGGGGGTCCGGGGAGCTGTTTTTT. Translating gives CASSLGSWGSGELFF.

The chain is built from TRBV2 and TRBJ1-5; D remains ambiguous. Trimming took 0 bases from V and 5 from J, leaving 8 bases between them. The CDR3 consists of 14 residues. Germline V gene sequence: CDR1 SNHLY, CDR2 FYNNEI. The CDR3 loop reads CASSEASGDQPQHF. The DNA of the CDR3 is TGTGCCAGCAGTGAAGCGAGCGGGGATCAGCCCCAGCATTTT.

This clone appeared once. V gene TRBV30 combines with J gene TRBJ2-2, with D possibly TRBD2 on 5 matching bases. V was shortened by 2 bases and J by 2 bases, with 9 bases between the two germline ends. CDR3 length: 14 residues. Germline-derived CDR1 and CDR2 are GTSNPN and SVGIG (reference sequence). In DNA form, the CDR3 reads TGTGCCTGGAGTTGGCTAGCTAACACCGGGGAGCTGTTTTTT. Translating gives CAWSWLANTGELFF.